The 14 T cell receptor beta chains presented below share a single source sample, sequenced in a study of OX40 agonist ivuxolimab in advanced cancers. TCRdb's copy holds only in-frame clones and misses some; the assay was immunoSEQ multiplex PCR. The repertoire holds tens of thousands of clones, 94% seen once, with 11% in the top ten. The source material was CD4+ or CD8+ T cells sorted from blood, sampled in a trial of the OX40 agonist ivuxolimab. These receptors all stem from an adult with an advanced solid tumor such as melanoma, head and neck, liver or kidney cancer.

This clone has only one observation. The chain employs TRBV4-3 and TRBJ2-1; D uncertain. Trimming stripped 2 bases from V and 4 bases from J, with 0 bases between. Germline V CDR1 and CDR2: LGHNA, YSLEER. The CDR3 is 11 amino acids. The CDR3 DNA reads TGCGCCAGCAGCCAATACAATGAGCAGTTCTTC. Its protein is CASSQYNEQFF.

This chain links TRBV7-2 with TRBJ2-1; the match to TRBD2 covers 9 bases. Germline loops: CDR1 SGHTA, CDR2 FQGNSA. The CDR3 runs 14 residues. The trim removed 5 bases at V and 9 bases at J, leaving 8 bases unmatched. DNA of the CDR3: TGTGCCAGCAGCCCCGGACTAGCGTTAGGTGAGCAGTTCTTC. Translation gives CASSPGLALGEQFF.

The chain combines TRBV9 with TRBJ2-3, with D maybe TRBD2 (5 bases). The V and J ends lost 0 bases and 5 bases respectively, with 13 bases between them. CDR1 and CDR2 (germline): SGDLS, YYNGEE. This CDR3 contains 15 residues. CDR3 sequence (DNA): TGTGCCAGCAGCGTAGGAGGGCCAGCTTTAGATACGCAGTATTTT. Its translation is CASSVGGPALDTQYF. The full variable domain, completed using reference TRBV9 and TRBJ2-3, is DSGVTQTPKHLITATGQRVTLRCSPRSGDLSVYWYQQSLDQGLQFLIQYYNGEERAKGNILERFSAQQFPDLHSELNLSSLELGDSALYFCASSVGGPALDTQYFGPGTRLTVL.

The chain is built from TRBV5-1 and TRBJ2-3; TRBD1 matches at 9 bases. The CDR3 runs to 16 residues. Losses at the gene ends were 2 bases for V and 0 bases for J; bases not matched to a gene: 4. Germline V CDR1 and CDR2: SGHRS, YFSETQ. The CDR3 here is CASSFTGGPSTDTQYF. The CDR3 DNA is TGCGCCAGCAGCTTTACAGGGGGCCCTAGCACAGATACGCAGTATTTT.

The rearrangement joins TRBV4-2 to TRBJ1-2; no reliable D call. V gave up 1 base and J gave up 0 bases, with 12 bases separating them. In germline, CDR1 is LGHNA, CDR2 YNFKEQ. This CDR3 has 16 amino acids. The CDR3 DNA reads TGTGCCAGCAGCCAAGCGGTCGGAGAAGCTAACTATGGCTACACCTTC. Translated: CASSQAVGEANYGYTF.

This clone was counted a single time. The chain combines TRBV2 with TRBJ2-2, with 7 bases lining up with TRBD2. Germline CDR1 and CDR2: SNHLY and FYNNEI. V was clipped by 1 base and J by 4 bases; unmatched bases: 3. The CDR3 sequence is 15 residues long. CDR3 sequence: CASSEVERGTGELFF. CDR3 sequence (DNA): TGTGCCAGCAGTGAAGTGGAGCGGGGCACCGGGGAGCTGTTTTTT.

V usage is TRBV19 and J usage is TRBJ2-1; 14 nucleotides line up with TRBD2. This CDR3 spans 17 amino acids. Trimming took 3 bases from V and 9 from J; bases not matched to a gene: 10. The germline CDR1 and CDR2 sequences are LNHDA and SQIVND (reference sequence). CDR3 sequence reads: CASSIKDRLAGGVEQFF. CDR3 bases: TGTGCCAGTAGTATCAAGGATCGACTAGCGGGAGGGGTTGAGCAGTTCTTC.

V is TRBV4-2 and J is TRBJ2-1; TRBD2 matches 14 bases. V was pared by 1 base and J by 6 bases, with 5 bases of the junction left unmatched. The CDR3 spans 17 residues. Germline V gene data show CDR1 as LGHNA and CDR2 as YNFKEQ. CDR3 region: CASSQGLAGGPGNEQFF. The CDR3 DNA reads TGTGCCAGCAGCCAAGGACTAGCGGGAGGGCCGGGCAATGAGCAGTTCTTC.

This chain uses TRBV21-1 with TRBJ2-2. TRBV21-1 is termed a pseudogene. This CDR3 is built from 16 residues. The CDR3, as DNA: TGTGCCAGCAGTAGACAGGAAGGGGGGAAAACCGGGGAGCTGTTTTTT. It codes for CASSRQEGGKTGELFF.

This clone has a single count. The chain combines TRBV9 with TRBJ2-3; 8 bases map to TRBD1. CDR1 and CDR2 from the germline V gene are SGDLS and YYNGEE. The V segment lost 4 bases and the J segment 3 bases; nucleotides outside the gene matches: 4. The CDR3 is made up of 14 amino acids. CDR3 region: CASSTRTGTDTQYF. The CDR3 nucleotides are TGTGCCAGCAGCACTCGGACAGGGACAGATACGCAGTATTTT.

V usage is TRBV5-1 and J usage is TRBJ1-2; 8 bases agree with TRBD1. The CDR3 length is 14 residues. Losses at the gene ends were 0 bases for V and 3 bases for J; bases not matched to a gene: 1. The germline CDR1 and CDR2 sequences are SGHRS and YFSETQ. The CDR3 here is CASSLGQGYYGYTF. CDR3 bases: TGCGCCAGCAGCTTGGGACAGGGGTACTATGGCTACACCTTC.

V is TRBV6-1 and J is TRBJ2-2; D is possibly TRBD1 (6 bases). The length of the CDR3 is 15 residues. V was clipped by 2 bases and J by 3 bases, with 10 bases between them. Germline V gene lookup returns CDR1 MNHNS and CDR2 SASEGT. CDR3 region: CASSEISGDTGELFF. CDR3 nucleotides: TGTGCCAGCAGTGAAATTTCAGGGGACACCGGGGAGCTGTTTTTT.

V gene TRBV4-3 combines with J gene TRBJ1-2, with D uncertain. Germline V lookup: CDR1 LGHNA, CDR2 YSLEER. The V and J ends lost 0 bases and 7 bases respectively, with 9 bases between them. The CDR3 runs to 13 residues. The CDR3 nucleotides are TGCGCCAGCAGCCAAGATTTAAATCTTGGCTACACCTTC. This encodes CASSQDLNLGYTF.

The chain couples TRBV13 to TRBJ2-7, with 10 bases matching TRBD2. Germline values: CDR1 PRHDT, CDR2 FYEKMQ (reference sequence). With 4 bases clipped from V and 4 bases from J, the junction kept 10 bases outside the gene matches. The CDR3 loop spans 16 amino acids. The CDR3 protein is CASSSPLAGGGYEQYF. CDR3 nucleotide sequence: TGTGCCAGCAGCTCGCCTTTAGCGGGAGGCGGATACGAGCAGTACTTC.